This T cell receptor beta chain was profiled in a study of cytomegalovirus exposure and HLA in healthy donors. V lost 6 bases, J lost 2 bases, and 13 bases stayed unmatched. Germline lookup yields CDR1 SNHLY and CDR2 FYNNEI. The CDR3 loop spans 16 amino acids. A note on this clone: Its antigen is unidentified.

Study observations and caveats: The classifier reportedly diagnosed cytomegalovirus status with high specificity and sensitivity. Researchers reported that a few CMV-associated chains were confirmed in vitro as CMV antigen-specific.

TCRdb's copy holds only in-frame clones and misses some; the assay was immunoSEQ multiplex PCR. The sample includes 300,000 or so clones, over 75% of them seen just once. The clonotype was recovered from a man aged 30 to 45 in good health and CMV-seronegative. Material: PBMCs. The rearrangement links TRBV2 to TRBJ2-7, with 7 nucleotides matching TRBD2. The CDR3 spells CASSSDQTSLTYEQYF. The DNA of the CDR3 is TGTGCCAGCAGCAGCGATCAGACTAGCCTCACCTACGAGCAGTACTTC.